This T cell receptor (beta chain) comes out of a study of shared T cell receptors in the human thymus. Measured with immunoSEQ multiplex PCR; TCRdb has only the in-frame clones, and not every one. Among 720,000 or so clones listed, approximately 85% were seen once. Germline assignment: CDR1 SGHRS and CDR2 YFSETQ. The CDR3 contains 13 residues. Trimming left V 4 bases short and J 9 bases short, with 16 bases between. These data are also associated with another study on human thymus T cells. Per that study: Donation came from healthy Finnish infants having corrective surgery for congenital heart defects. Thymic tissue was derived from resections collected during corrective heart surgery. There appeared to be biased usage of V and J genes in thymic and blood repertoires. Related reports documented highly overlapping thymic repertoires among unrelated individuals.

The V and J genes are TRBV5-1 and TRBJ1-1; D unresolved. Sequenced: thymocytes. This sequence was found in a girl less than two years old with a congenital heart defect. As DNA, the CDR3 is TGCGCCAGCAGCACCGGGAACGCAGCGAAAGCTTTCTTT. As protein: CASSTGNAAKAFF.